These 28 T cell receptor beta chains came from one sample sequenced in a study of naive and memory T cell subsets. A UMI-containing oligonucleotide was joined by 3' ligation to the TCR cDNA template. Four PCR rounds used nested alpha and beta constant region primers plus the SP2 primer. TCRdb re-derived calls from the 5' RACE reads in MiXCR, one entry per CDR3 protein. The table includes 57,000 or so distinct CDR3 sequences, more than 7% detected once. The origin of the receptors is a male donor in good health.

This clonotype was counted ten times or more. This sequence joins TRBV20-1 and TRBJ2-7, with D tentatively TRBD2 (5 bases). The germline gives CDR1 DFQATT, CDR2 SNEGSKA (reference sequence). Trimming left V 3 bases short and J 0 bases short, with 18 bases between. The CDR3 extends over 16 amino acids. CDR3 protein: CSARHMRRPPSYEQYF. DNA for the CDR3: TGCAGTGCTAGGCACATGAGGAGGCCGCCCTCCTACGAGCAGTACTTC.

This clonotype appeared many times. This chain links TRBV6-5 with TRBJ2-1, with TRBD2 matching over 10 bases. Germline CDR1 is MNHEY and CDR2 is SVGAGI. The CDR3 length is 17 residues. The ends lost 0 bases at V and 3 bases at J; junction bases unmatched: 5. The CDR3 region is CASSYSFRTSGYNEQFF. The CDR3 DNA reads TGTGCCAGCAGTTACTCGTTCAGGACTAGCGGCTACAATGAGCAGTTCTTC.

V gene TRBV7-6 combines with J gene TRBJ2-2; 7 bases are a match to TRBD1. With V trimmed by 1 base and J by 2 bases, 4 bases remained unmatched. This CDR3 comprises 16 residues. Germline CDR1 reads SGHVS; CDR2 reads FNYEAQ. The CDR3 loop reads CASSLDRGFNTGELFF. Written as DNA, the CDR3 is TGTGCCAGCAGCTTAGACAGGGGATTCAACACCGGGGAGCTGTTTTTT.

The rearrangement links TRBV29-1 to TRBJ2-1; 9 nucleotides agree with TRBD1. CDR1 and CDR2 (germline): SQVTM, ANQGSEA. J lost 6 bases, V lost 3 bases, and 3 bases had no gene match. The CDR3 runs to 13 residues. In DNA, the CDR3 is TGCAGCGTTGAGCCGACAGGGGGCAATGAGCAGTTCTTC. Protein product: CSVEPTGGNEQFF.

On this clonotype: A much larger clone lies one base from this, so it may be a read error. The chain recombines TRBV14 with TRBJ2-2; TRBD2 might be the D (5 bases). Looked up from germline, CDR1 is SGHDN and CDR2 is FVKESK. The CDR3 length is 14 residues. In nucleotides, the CDR3 is TGTGCCAGCAGCCCCCTAGGAGCCACCGGGGAGATGTTTTTT. Translating it yields CASSPLGATGEMFF.

This chain joins TRBV6-1 and TRBJ2-5; no reliable D call. The CDR3 is 9 residues long. CDR1 and CDR2 (germline): MNHNS, SASEGT. Trimming stripped 11 bases from V and 2 bases from J, with 3 bases between. The CDR3 sequence is CAVQETQYF. The DNA for the CDR3 is TGTGCCGTACAAGAGACCCAGTACTTC.

The chain uses TRBV10-1 and TRBJ2-7, with 7 bases identical to TRBD1. V lost 10 bases and J lost 6; bases outside the gene matches: 12. Germline CDR1 is WNHNN and CDR2 is SYGVQD (reference sequence). This CDR3 is built from 13 residues. DNA of the CDR3: TGCGCCACCTCACCTCGACAGGGTGGCGAGCAGTACTTC. Its translation: CATSPRQGGEQYF.

This clonotype was observed a handful of times. V usage is TRBV3-1 and J usage is TRBJ2-7; D not certain. Per germline, CDR1 LGHDT and CDR2 YNNKEL (reference sequence). V was trimmed by 0 bases and J by 3 bases, leaving 9 bases between them. The length of the CDR3 is 14 residues. DNA of the CDR3: TGTGCCAGCAGCCAAGATGTGCACAGCTACGAGCAGTACTTC. It yields the protein CASSQDVHSYEQYF.

This clonotype was seen a handful of times. The chain employs TRBV6-5 and TRBJ2-2; D assignment may be TRBD1 or TRBD2 (6 bases each). Germline values: CDR1 MNHEY, CDR2 SVGAGI. Trimming removed 6 bases at V and 3 bases at J, with 17 bases between. This CDR3 is 16 amino acids long. The CDR3 spells CASRWGAAGDTGELFF. The CDR3 DNA reads TGTGCCAGCAGATGGGGGGCGGCAGGGGACACCGGGGAGCTGTTTTTT.

The chain recombines TRBV6-5 with TRBJ2-5, with unresolved D. Trimming cost V 5 bases and J 5 bases, with 9 bases left between them. CDR3 length: 12 residues. Germline V gene lookup returns CDR1 MNHEY and CDR2 SVGAGI. The CDR3 sequence is CASSNQEETQYF. The CDR3 bases are TGTGCCAGCAGTAACCAGGAGGAGACCCAGTACTTC.

As to this clonotype: No conserved phenylalanine or tryptophan ends this CDR3, so it is likely a read error. The DNA is left out, because the CDR3 cannot be placed on it with certainty; the CDR3 is given as TCRdb lists it. The chain is built from TRBV27 and TRBJ2-1; the tabulated D call, TRBD1, remains unverified against the DNA. Germline V gives CDR1 MNHEY, CDR2 SMNVEV (reference sequence). The CDR3 adds up to 14 amino acids, both ends counted. Here the CDR3 reads CASSLGGHYNEKLL.

This clonotype was found many times. This chain links TRBV6-5 with TRBJ2-1; 9 nucleotides agree with TRBD2. Germline V gives CDR1 MNHEY, CDR2 SVGAGI. The CDR3 runs to 15 residues. J was trimmed by 5 bases and V by 6 bases; bases with no gene match: 8. DNA for the CDR3: TGTGCCAGCAGGATGCTAGCGGGGATAGACAATGAGCAGTTCTTC. This codes for CASRMLAGIDNEQFF.

The V call is TRBV20-1, the J call TRBJ2-7; D is perhaps TRBD2 (5 bases). There are 14 residues in the CDR3. Germline V gene sequence: CDR1 DFQATT, CDR2 SNEGSKA (reference sequence). The V and J ends lost 6 bases and 2 bases respectively, with 17 bases between them. This chain's CDR3 is CSAMDSQRTYEQYF. In DNA, the CDR3 is TGCAGTGCCATGGACTCTCAGCGGACCTACGAGCAGTACTTC.

Only a few counts were recorded for this clonotype. The CDR3 loop is CASSHLDRGPNQPQHF. The CDR3 DNA reads TGCGCCAGCAGCCACTTAGACAGGGGGCCCAATCAGCCCCAGCATTTT. The chain is built from TRBV4-1 and TRBJ1-5, with TRBD1 matching 10 bases. From germline, CDR1 is MGHRA and CDR2 YSYEKL. CDR3 size: 16 residues. V shed 3 bases and J 3 bases; nucleotides not matched to a gene: 5.

This clonotype was seen more than once but under ten times. V and J are TRBV19 and TRBJ1-5; 9 bases fit TRBD1. Germline CDR1 is LNHDA and CDR2 is SQIVND (reference sequence). The CDR3 consists of 17 residues. After removal of 6 bases from V and 3 bases from J, the junction contained 12 bases not matched to a gene. CDR3 sequence: CASSLSSGQGNNQPQHF. The DNA of the CDR3 is TGTGCCAGTAGCTTATCCTCGGGACAGGGCAACAATCAGCCCCAGCATTTT. Together with reference TRBV19 and TRBJ1-5, the CDR3 gives the full variable domain: DGGITQSPKYLFRKEGQNVTLSCEQNLNHDAMYWYRQDPGQGLRLIYYSQIVNDFQKGDIAEGYSVSREKKESFPLTVTSAQKNPTAFYLCASSLSSGQGNNQPQHFGDGTRLSIL.

This chain joins TRBV19 and TRBJ2-1, with 13 bases identical to TRBD2. Trimming took 5 bases from V and 8 from J; bases not matched to a gene: 6. CDR3 length: 15 amino acids. CDR1 LNHDA and CDR2 SQIVND come from the germline V gene (reference sequence). For the CDR3, the DNA is TGTGCCAGTAGTCTCGGGGGACTAGCGGGGTATGAGCAGTTCTTC. As protein: CASSLGGLAGYEQFF.

This clonotype has a count of ten or more. This chain joins TRBV6-1 and TRBJ1-1, with D hard to call. Germline V gene lookup returns CDR1 MNHNS and CDR2 SASEGT. Trimming cost V 1 base and J 1 base, with 10 bases left between them. CDR3 size: 15 residues. CDR3 in amino acids: CASSEGPVGNTEAFF. DNA of the CDR3: TGTGCCAGCAGTGAAGGGCCAGTGGGGAACACTGAAGCTTTCTTT.

This clonotype was seen repeatedly, ten times or more. The chain carries TRBV2 and TRBJ1-5; 7 nucleotides match TRBD1. J was trimmed by 2 bases and V by 1 base; bases with no gene match: 5. Germline lookup yields CDR1 SNHLY and CDR2 FYNNEI. CDR3 length: 16 residues. The CDR3 region has the DNA TGTGCCAGCAGTGAAGAACAGGGGTGGGGCAATCAGCCCCAGCATTTT. It specifies CASSEEQGWGNQPQHF.

At least ten counts were recorded for this clonotype. The chain carries TRBV10-1 and TRBJ1-4; 9 bases are shared with TRBD1. This CDR3 is built from 17 residues. CDR1 and CDR2 (germline): WNHNN, SYGVQD (reference sequence). V shed 5 bases and J 1 base; nucleotides not matched to a gene: 8. The CDR3 nucleotides read TGCGCCAGCAGTCCTGGGACAGGGAGAGGAACTAATGAAAAACTGTTTTTT. This sequence encodes CASSPGTGRGTNEKLFF.

V is TRBV11-3 and J is TRBJ1-1, with D hard to call. Germline CDR1 SGHNT, CDR2 YENEEA. Trimming pared 5 bases from V and 11 bases from J, leaving 18 bases between. The CDR3 sequence is 13 residues long. The CDR3 region is CASSTGISNQAFF. CDR3 in DNA: TGTGCCAGCAGCACCGGGATCTCGAATCAGGCTTTCTTT.

Many counts were recorded for this clonotype. This chain joins TRBV7-9 and TRBJ2-3; no clear D gene. Germline V gene sequence: CDR1 SEHNR, CDR2 FQNEAQ (reference sequence). Between the trimmed V and J ends, which lost 1 base and 4 bases, there was a span of 6 bases. This CDR3 has 13 residues. CDR3 DNA: TGTGCCAGCAGCTTAGGGTCCGCAGATACGCAGTATTTT. Translating gives CASSLGSADTQYF. Supplemented by reference TRBV7-9 and TRBJ2-3, the full variable domain reads DTGVSQNPRHKITKRGQNVTFRCDPISEHNRLYWYRQTLGQGPEFLTYFQNEAQLEKSRLLSDRFSAERPKGSFSTLEIQRTEQGDSAMYLCASSLGSADTQYFGPGTRLTVL.

This clonotype was seen a few times. The rearrangement uses TRBV7-6 and TRBJ2-7, with D maybe TRBD2 (5 bases). Germline V gene sequence: CDR1 SGHVS, CDR2 FNYEAQ. CDR3 length: 14 amino acids. The V and J ends lost 2 bases and 2 bases respectively, with 10 bases between them. The CDR3 DNA sequence: TGTGCCAGCAGCTTATCGGGGTCCCCCTACGAGCAGTACTTC. It specifies CASSLSGSPYEQYF.

This clonotype was counted only a few times. The rearrangement uses TRBV5-4 and TRBJ2-2, with a possible D match to TRBD1 (6 bases). The CDR3 consists of 15 residues. Trimming removed 4 bases from V and 0 bases from J, with 10 bases in between. CDR1 is SGHNT and CDR2 is YYREEE in the germline V gene (reference sequence). CDR3 sequence: CASSDRQANTGELFF. The CDR3 DNA reads TGTGCCAGCAGCGATCGACAGGCGAACACCGGGGAGCTGTTTTTT. Full variable domain (outside the CDR3, taken from reference TRBV5-4 and TRBJ2-2): ETGVTQSPTHLIKTRGQQVTLRCSSQSGHNTVSWYQQALGQGPQFIFQYYREEENGRGNFPPRFSGLQFPNYSSELNVNALELDDSALYLCASSDRQANTGELFFGEGSRLTVL.

In its sample, this clonotype was seen many times. The chain uses TRBV20-1 and TRBJ1-2; tentatively, D is TRBD1 (6 bases). This CDR3 comprises 14 residues. V lost 6 bases, J lost 1 base, and 15 bases lay in between. Germline CDR1 DFQATT, CDR2 SNEGSKA (reference sequence). Here the CDR3 reads CSASTGQNNYGYTF. DNA of the CDR3: TGCAGTGCCTCTACTGGACAGAATAACTATGGCTACACCTTC.

This clonotype was counted ten times or more. The rearrangement links TRBV29-1 to TRBJ1-1, with D possibly matching TRBD1 (6 bases). V was pared by 4 bases and J by 0 bases, with 12 bases between. The germline gives CDR1 SQVTM, CDR2 ANQGSEA. The CDR3 is made up of 14 amino acids. CDR3 sequence reads: CSVVGGAVNTEAFF. The CDR3, as DNA: TGCAGCGTTGTGGGGGGGGCGGTGAACACTGAAGCTTTCTTT.

This clonotype has ten or more counts. The CDR3 loop reads CSVESLAGENAELFF. In DNA form, the CDR3 reads TGCAGCGTTGAATCACTAGCGGGAGAAAATGCGGAGCTGTTTTTT. The chain employs TRBV29-1 and TRBJ2-2; 11 bases match TRBD2. The CDR3 runs 15 residues. Germline-derived CDR1 and CDR2 are SQVTM and ANQGSEA. V was clipped by 2 bases and J by 10 bases; unmatched bases: 9.

The chain recombines TRBV12-3 or TRBV12-4 with TRBJ2-3; 8 bases fit TRBD2. This CDR3 contains 17 residues. The ends lost 6 bases at V and 3 bases at J; junction bases unmatched: 14. The CDR3 DNA is TGTGCCAGCAGGGTATTCGGGACTAGTTACGAGACAGATACGCAGTATTTT. This codes for CASRVFGTSYETDTQYF.

This clonotype was counted ten times or more. The chain is built from TRBV25-1 and TRBJ2-1, with D possibly TRBD1 on 7 matching bases. From germline, CDR1 is MGHDK and CDR2 SYGVNS. This CDR3 has 14 amino acids. Trimming pared 10 bases from V and 2 bases from J, leaving 15 bases between. The CDR3 DNA reads TGTGCCACAGGGGGGAACAGGGCCTACAATGAGCAGTTCTTC. This gives the protein CATGGNRAYNEQFF. The whole variable domain, remainder taken from reference TRBV25-1 and TRBJ2-1, is EADIYQTPRYLVIGTGKKITLECSQTMGHDKMYWYQQDPGMELHLIHYSYGVNSTEKGDLSSESTVSRIRTEHFPLTLESARPSHTSQYLCATGGNRAYNEQFFGPGTRLTVL.